The 8 T cell receptor beta chains given below trace back to one sample, sequenced in a study of blood T cells in healthy people across ages. Through a sample-barcoded 5' primer and a J-beta primer mix, a second PCR was run for roughly 7 to 11 cycles. Each CDR3 protein gets one entry after TCRdb re-called the 5' RACE reads with MiXCR. The sample records some 640,000 distinct CDR3 sequences, approximately 30% being singletons. Sequencing was done on a sample of blood. The receptor set was obtained from a woman older than 75 in good health.

This clonotype occurred many times. This chain links TRBV28 with TRBJ2-3; the D gene is possibly TRBD2 (5 bases). Germline assignment: CDR1 MDHEN and CDR2 SYDVKM. Trimming cost V 3 bases and J 1 base, with 11 bases left between them. CDR3 length: 15 amino acids. CDR3 DNA: TGTGCCAGCAGTTTCCCGCGGGCTGGCACAGATACGCAGTATTTT. Protein product: CASSFPRAGTDTQYF.

This clonotype was picked up many times. V and J are TRBV7-2 and TRBJ2-5, with 11 bases matching TRBD1. The CDR3 is made up of 17 amino acids. Trimming took 0 bases from V and 5 from J; bases not matched to a gene: 8. Germline V CDR1 and CDR2: SGHTA, FQGNSA. The CDR3: CASSLAPWTGGGETQYF. In DNA form, the CDR3 reads TGTGCCAGCAGCTTAGCGCCTTGGACAGGGGGCGGTGAGACCCAGTACTTC.

In this sample, this clonotype turned up a few times. V gene TRBV24-1 combines with J gene TRBJ2-2; 9 bases line up with TRBD1. This CDR3 spans 14 amino acids. J lost 4 bases, V lost 5 bases, and 1 base had no gene match. CDR1 is KGHDR and CDR2 is SFDVKD in the germline V gene. CDR3 DNA sequence: TGTGCCACCAGTGCGGGACAGGGCACCGGGGAGCTGTTTTTT. Residues: CATSAGQGTGELFF.

The rearrangement joins TRBV10-3 to TRBJ1-4, with D possibly being TRBD1 (6 bases). The CDR3 contains 14 residues. The germline V gene has CDR1 ENHRY and CDR2 SYGVKD. With 0 bases removed from V and 7 bases from J, the gap between germline ends came to 9 bases. CDR3 sequence (DNA): TGTGCCATCAGTGAGTCCAGGGGCAGTGAAAAACTGTTTTTT. It specifies CAISESRGSEKLFF.

The V and J genes are TRBV20-1 and TRBJ2-7; a possible D gene is TRBD1 (5 bases). This CDR3 is 12 amino acids long. Germline assignment: CDR1 DFQATT and CDR2 SNEGSKA (reference sequence). For the CDR3, the DNA is TGCAGCGCCCTCAGGGATCCCTACGAGCAGTACTTC. Protein sequence: CSALRDPYEQYF.

This clonotype was detected many times. The chain is built from TRBV3-1 and TRBJ1-2, with D possibly matching TRBD1 (5 bases). Germline-derived CDR1 and CDR2 are LGHDT and YNNKEL (reference sequence). V lost 3 bases, J lost 8 bases, and 19 bases lay in between. The CDR3 contains 15 residues. The CDR3 sequence: CASSQTFRDLRGYTF. CDR3 nucleotide sequence: TGTGCCAGCAGCCAGACATTCCGGGACCTCCGCGGCTACACCTTC.

The chain is built from TRBV29-1 and TRBJ2-7; D not certain. CDR1 and CDR2 from the germline V gene are SQVTM and ANQGSEA. The CDR3 length is 12 residues. Trimming cost V 6 bases and J 2 bases, with 11 bases left between them. The CDR3 here is CSVAHRPYEQYF. CDR3 DNA: TGCAGCGTCGCACATAGACCCTACGAGCAGTACTTC.

This clonotype occurred a few times. V and J are TRBV7-6 and TRBJ2-2, with 8 bases that match TRBD1. The CDR3 sequence is 17 residues long. Unmatched junction bases numbered 4, after V lost 1 base and J lost 0 bases. CDR1 is SGHVS, CDR2 FNYEAQ, per germline. The CDR3 DNA reads TGTGCCAGCAGCTTAGAAACAGGGGGAACGAACACCGGGGAGCTGTTTTTT. Translated, it gives CASSLETGGTNTGELFF.